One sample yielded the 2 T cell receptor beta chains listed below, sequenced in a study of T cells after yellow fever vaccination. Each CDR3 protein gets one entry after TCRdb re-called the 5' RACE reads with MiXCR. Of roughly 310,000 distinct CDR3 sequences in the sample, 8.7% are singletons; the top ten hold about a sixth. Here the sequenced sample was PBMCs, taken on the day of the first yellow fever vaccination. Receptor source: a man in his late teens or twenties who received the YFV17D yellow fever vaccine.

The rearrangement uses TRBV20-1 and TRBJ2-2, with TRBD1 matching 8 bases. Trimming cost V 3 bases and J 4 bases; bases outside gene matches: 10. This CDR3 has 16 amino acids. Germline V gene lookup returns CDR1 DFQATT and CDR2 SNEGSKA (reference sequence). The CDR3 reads CSASDGRGLSTGELFF. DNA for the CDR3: TGCAGTGCTAGTGACGGCAGGGGGCTGAGCACCGGGGAGCTGTTTTTT.

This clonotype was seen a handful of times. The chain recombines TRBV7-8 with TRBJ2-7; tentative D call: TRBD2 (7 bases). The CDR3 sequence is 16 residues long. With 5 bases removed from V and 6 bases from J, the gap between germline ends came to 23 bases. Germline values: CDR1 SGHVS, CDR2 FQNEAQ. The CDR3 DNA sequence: TGTGCCAGCAGCCGGAGGGGGGGTCTTTTGTTTTTCGAGCAGTACTTC. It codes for CASSRRGGLLFFEQYF.